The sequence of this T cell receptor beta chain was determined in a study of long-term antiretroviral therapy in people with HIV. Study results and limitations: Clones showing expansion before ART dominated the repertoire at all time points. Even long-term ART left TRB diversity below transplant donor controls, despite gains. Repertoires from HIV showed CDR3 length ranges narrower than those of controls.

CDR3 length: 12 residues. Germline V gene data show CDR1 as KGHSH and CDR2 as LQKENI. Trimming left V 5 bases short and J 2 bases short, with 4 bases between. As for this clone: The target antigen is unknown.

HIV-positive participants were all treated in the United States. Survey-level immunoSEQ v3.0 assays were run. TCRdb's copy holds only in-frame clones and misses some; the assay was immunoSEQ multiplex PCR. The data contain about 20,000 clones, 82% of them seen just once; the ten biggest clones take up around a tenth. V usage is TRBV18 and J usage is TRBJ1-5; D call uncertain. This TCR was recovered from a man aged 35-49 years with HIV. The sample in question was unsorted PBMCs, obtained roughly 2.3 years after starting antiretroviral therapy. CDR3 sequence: CASSFGNQPQHF. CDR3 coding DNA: TGTGCCAGCTCATTCGGCAATCAGCCCCAGCATTTT.